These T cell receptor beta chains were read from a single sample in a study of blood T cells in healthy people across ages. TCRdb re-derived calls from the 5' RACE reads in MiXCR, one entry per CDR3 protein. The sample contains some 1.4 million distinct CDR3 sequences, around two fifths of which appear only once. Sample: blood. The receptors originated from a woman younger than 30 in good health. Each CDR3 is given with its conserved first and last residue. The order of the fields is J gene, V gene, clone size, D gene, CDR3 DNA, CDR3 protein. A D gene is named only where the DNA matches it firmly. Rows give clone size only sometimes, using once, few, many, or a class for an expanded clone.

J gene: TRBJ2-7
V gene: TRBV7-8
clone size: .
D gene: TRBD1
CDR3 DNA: TGTGCCAGCAGCCCGAGACAGGGGGAGGCCTACAATGAGCAGTACTTC
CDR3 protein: CASSPRQGEAYNEQYF

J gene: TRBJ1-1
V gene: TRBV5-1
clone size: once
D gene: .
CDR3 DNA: TGCGCCAGCAGCTTGGATGAACGGGGGCGGGAAGCTTTCTTT
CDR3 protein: CASSLDERGREAFF

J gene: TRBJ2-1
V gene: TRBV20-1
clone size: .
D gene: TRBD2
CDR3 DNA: TGCAGTGCTCCAGGAGCGGGGGTATACAATGAGCAGTTCTTC
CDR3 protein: CSAPGAGVYNEQFF

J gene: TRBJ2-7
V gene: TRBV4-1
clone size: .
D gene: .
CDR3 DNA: TGCGCCAGCAGCCAATCCCGGGAAAGCTACGAGCAGTACTTC
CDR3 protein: CASSQSRESYEQYF

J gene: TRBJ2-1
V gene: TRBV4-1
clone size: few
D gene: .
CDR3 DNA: TGCGCCAGCAGCCGGGGCCTGATAGACAATGAGCAGTTCTTC
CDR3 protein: CASSRGLIDNEQFF

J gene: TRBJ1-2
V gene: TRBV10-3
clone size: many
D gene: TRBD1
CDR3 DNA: TGTGCCACCCACCCTACTGGGACAGGCATACGCGCCTCTAACTATGGCTACACCTTC
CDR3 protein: CATHPTGTGIRASNYGYTF

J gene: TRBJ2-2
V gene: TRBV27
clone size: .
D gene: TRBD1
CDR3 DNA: TGTGCCAGCACCCGACAGGGATCGAACACCGGGGAGCTGTTTTTT
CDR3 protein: CASTRQGSNTGELFF

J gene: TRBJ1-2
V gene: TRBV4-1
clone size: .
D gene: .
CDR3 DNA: TGCGCCAGCAGCCAACAGGGCGATGCTAACTATGGCTACACCTTC
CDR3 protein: CASSQQGDANYGYTF

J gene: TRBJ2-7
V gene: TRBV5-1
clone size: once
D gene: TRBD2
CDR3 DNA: TGCGCCAGCAGCTGGACTAGCGGGGCGGAGTACGAGCAGTACTTC
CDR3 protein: CASSWTSGAEYEQYF

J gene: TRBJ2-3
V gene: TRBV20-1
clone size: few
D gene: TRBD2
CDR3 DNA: TGCAGTGCTAGAGGGACTAGCGGATTCACAGATACGCAGTATTTT
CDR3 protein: CSARGTSGFTDTQYF

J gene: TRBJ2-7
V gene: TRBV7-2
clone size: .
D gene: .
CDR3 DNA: TGTGCCAGCAGCTTTCGGCGGGACCCCTCCTACGAGCAGTACTTC
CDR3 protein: CASSFRRDPSYEQYF

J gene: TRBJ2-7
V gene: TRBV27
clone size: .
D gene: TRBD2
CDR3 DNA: TGTGCCAGCAGAGAAGCATGGGCTAGCGGCGTCTCCTACGAGCAGTACTTC
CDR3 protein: CASREAWASGVSYEQYF

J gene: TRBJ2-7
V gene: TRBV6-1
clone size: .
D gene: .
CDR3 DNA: TGTGCCAGCAGTGAAAGTAACGGACGCTACGAGCAGTACTTC
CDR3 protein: CASSESNGRYEQYF

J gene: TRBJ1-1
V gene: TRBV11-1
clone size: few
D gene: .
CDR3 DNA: TGTGCCAGCTGCCCAAGCCGGGCGGGGGAAACTGAAGCTTTTTTT
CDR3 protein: CASCPSRAGETEAFF

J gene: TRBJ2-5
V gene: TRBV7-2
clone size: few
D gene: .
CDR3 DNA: TGTGCCAGCAGCAACGGACTGCCCTCGGAGACCCAGTACTTC
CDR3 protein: CASSNGLPSETQYF

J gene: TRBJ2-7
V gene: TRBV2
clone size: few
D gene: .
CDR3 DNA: TGTGCCAGCGTAACAGGTGTGTTGACCTACGAGCAGTACTTC
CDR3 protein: CASVTGVLTYEQYF

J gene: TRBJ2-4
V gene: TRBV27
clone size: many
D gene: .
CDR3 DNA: TGTGCCAGCAGTCCACGGGCCCTAGCCAAAAACATTCAGTACTTC
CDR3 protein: CASSPRALAKNIQYF

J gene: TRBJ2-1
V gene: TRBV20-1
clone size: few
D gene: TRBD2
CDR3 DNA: TGCAGTGCTAGGTCGCAGTTGGACTGGAGCTCGACTAGCGGGGATCGGAATGAGCAGTTCTTC
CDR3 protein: CSARSQLDWSSTSGDRNEQFF

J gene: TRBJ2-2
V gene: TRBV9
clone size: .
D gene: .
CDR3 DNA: TGTGCCAGTACCAAATCGTGGCAGGCGGCCGGGGAGCTGTTTTTT
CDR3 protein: CASTKSWQAAGELFF

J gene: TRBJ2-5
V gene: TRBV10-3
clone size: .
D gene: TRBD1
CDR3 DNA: TGTGCCATCAGTGAGGCGGGACAGGGAATTAAACAAGAGACCCAGTACTTC
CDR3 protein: CAISEAGQGIKQETQYF

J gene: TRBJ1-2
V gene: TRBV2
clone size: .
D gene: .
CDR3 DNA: TGTGCCACAGCGACGAGGGGATCTAACTATGGCTACACCTTC
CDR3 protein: CATATRGSNYGYTF

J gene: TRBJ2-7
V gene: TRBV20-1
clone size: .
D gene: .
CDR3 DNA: TGCAGTGCTATACCCCGACGCAGACTCTACGAGCAGTACTTC
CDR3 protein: CSAIPRRRLYEQYF

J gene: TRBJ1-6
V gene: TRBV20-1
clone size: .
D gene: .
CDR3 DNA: TGCAGTGCTAGAGATCTGGCGGGAGATAATTCACCCCTCCACTTT
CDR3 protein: CSARDLAGDNSPLHF

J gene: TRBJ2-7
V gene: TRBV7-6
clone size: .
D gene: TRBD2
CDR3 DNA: TGTGCCAGCACCCCGGGAGGTCCCAGCTCCTACGAGCAGTACTTC
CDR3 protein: CASTPGGPSSYEQYF

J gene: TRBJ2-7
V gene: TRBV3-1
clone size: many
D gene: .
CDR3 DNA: TGTGCCAGCAGCCAAGATGCCGGTTTCGGCGAGCAGTACTTC
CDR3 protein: CASSQDAGFGEQYF

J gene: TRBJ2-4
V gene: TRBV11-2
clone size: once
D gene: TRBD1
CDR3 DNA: TGTGCCAGCAGCTTAGTCACAGGGGGAAACAAAAACATTCAGTACTTC
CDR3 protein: CASSLVTGGNKNIQYF

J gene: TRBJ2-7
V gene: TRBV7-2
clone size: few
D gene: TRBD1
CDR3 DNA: TGTGCCAGCAGGATTGACAGGGGGACCTACGAGCAGTACTTC
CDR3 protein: CASRIDRGTYEQYF

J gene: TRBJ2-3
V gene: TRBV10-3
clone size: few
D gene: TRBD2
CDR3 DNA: TGTGCCATCAGTCGACTAGCGGATACAGATACGCAGTATTTT
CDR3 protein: CAISRLADTDTQYF

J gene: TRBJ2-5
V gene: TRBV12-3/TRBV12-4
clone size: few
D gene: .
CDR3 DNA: TGTGCCAGCAGGGTGCGGTCATGGGAGACCCAGTACTTC
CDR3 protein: CASRVRSWETQYF

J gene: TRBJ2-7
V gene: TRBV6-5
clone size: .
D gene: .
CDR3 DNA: TGTGCCAGCAGATACACGACAGGACCGAGCTCCTACGAGCAGTACTTC
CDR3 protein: CASRYTTGPSSYEQYF

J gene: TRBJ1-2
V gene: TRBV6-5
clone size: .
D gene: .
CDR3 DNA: TGTGCCAGCAGTTACTCGAAGGGGTCCTATGGCTACACCTTC
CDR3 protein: CASSYSKGSYGYTF

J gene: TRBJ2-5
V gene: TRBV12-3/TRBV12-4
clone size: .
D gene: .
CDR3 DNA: TGTGCCAGCAGTTTCAGGGACCCCGGGGAGACCCAGTACTTC
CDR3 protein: CASSFRDPGETQYF

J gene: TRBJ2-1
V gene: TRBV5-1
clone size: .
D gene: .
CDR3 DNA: TGCGCCAGCAGCCCCGAAGGGACGGTCAATGAGCAGTTCTTC
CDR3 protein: CASSPEGTVNEQFF

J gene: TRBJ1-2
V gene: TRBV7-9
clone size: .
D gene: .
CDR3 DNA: TGTGCCAGCCCCCACACGGATGGCTACACCTTC
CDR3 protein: CASPHTDGYTF

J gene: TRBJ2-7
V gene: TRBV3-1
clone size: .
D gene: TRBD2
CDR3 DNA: TGTGCCAGCAGCCAAGGGGGACTAGCGGGAGACTCCTACGAGCAGTACTTC
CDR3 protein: CASSQGGLAGDSYEQYF

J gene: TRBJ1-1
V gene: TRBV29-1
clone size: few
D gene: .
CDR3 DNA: TGCAGCGTTGCATCCTCGGGGGGTAGAGGTGAAGCTTTCTTT
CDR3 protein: CSVASSGGRGEAFF

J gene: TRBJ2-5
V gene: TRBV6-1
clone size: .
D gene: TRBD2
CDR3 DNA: TGTGCCAGCAATACCTTTCGAGCGGGAGGGCGAAGCGGGACCCAGTACTTC
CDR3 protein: CASNTFRAGGRSGTQYF

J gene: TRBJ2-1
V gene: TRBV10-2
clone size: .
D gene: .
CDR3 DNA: TGCGCCAGCAGTGCGGTACTCGGGTTGGGGAATGAGCAGTTCTTC
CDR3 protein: CASSAVLGLGNEQFF

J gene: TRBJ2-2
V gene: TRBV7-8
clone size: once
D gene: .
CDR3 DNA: TGTGCCAGCAGCCTATCGGGAGACAACACCGGGGAGCTGTTTTTT
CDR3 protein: CASSLSGDNTGELFF

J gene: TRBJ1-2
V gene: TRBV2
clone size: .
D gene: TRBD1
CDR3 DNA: TGTGCCAGCAGACCCGGGACAGAAGATGGCTACACCTTC
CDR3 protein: CASRPGTEDGYTF

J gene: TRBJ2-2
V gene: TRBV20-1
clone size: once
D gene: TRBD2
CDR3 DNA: TGCAGTGCTGGGGGAGGCGGGAGGTCTCGAAACACCGGGGAGCTGTTTTTT
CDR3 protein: CSAGGGGRSRNTGELFF

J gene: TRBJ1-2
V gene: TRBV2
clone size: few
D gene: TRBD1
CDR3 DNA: TGTGCCAGCAGTGAAGCCGGGCAGGGGGCCAATGGCTACACCTTC
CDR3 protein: CASSEAGQGANGYTF

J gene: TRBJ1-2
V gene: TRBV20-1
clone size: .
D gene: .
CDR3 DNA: TGCAGTGCTAGACAGGGAGAAGTTGGCTATGGCTACACCTTC
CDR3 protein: CSARQGEVGYGYTF

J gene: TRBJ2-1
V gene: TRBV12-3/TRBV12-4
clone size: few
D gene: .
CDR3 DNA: TGTGCCAGCAGTTTCGTACACAATGAGCAGTTCTTC
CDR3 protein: CASSFVHNEQFF

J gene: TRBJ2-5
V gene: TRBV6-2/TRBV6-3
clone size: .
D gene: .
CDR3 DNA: TGTGCCAGCAGTTACCCTGCAGGGGGGCTTAAGGAGACCCAGTACTTC
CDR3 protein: CASSYPAGGLKETQYF

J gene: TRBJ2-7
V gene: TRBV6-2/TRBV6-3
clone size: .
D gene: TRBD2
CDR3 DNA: TGTGCCAGCAGTCGGGGACTAGCGGCCCTCCCGAACTCCTACGAGCAGTACTTC
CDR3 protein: CASSRGLAALPNSYEQYF

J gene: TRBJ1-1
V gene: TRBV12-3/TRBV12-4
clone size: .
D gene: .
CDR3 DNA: TGTGCCAGCTGTTTAGCGCTTAGGGGGGACACTGAAGCTTTCTTT
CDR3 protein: CASCLALRGDTEAFF

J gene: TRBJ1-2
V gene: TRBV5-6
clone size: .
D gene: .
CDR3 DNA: TGTGCCAGCAGCTTGCCTCAAGATGGCTACACCTTC
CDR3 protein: CASSLPQDGYTF

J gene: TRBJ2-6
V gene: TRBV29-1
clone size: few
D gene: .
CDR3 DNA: TGCAGCGTTGCGAGGGCTGGGGCCAACGTCCTGACTTTC
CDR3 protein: CSVARAGANVLTF

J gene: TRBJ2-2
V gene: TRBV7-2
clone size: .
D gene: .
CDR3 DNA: TGTGCCAGCAGTGCGGGGACTGTTGATTATGGGGAGCTGTTTTTT
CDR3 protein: CASSAGTVDYGELFF

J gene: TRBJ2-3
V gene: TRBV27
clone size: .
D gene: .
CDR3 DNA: TGTGCCAGCAGTTTATGGTCGGCGGGGAGCACAGATACGCAGTATTTT
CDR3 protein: CASSLWSAGSTDTQYF

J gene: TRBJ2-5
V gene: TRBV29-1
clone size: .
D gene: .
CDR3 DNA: TGCAGCGTGGGGGCCGAGGAGACCCAGTACTTC
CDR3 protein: CSVGAEETQYF

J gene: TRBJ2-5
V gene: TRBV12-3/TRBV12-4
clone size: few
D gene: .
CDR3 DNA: TGTGCCAGCAGTAGGGGGACTGTGGGAGAGACCCAGTACTTC
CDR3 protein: CASSRGTVGETQYF